The 25 T cell receptor beta chains presented below share a single source sample, sequenced in a study of identical twins. TCRdb passed the 5' RACE reads through MiXCR, listing each CDR3 protein once. The table includes approximately 260,000 distinct CDR3 sequences, about 14% detected once. What was sequenced was memory (CD45RO+) T cells sorted from blood. These receptors all come from a woman in her late teens or twenties in good health.

This clonotype was seen a handful of times. The chain recombines TRBV4-2 with TRBJ1-5; D remains ambiguous. CDR1 is LGHNA and CDR2 is YNFKEQ in the germline V gene. The CDR3 is made up of 16 amino acids. Trimming shortened V by 0 bases and J by 3 bases, and 12 bases separated the two germline ends. CDR3 DNA sequence: TGTGCCAGCAGCCAAGAAAGAAGAGGGAACAATCAGCCCCAGCATTTT. This sequence encodes CASSQERRGNNQPQHF.

This clonotype has just a few counts. The chain employs TRBV18 and TRBJ2-7, with D possibly TRBD2 on 5 matching bases. Trimming cost V 2 bases and J 7 bases, with 18 bases left between them. The length of the CDR3 is 15 residues. Per germline, CDR1 KGHSH and CDR2 LQKENI. CDR3 protein: CASSPSPPGLGEQYF. CDR3 bases: TGTGCCAGCTCACCATCCCCCCCAGGACTGGGTGAGCAGTACTTC.

Ten or more counts support this clonotype. V gene TRBV20-1 combines with J gene TRBJ1-1; D might be TRBD1 (6 bases). CDR1 and CDR2 from the germline V gene are DFQATT and SNEGSKA (reference sequence). V shed 6 bases and J shed 2 bases, with 16 bases lying between them. The CDR3 runs 14 residues. This CDR3 reads CSATPSRGNTEAFF. The CDR3 DNA is TGCAGTGCCACCCCGAGCAGGGGCAACACTGAAGCTTTCTTT.

In its sample, this clonotype was seen once. The V and J genes are TRBV6-1 and TRBJ1-1; a possible D gene is TRBD1 (6 bases). V dropped 9 bases and J dropped 0 bases, with 11 bases sitting between them. In germline, CDR1 is MNHNS, CDR2 SASEGT. The CDR3 spans 13 residues. As DNA, the CDR3 is TGTGCCAGTCAGGGACATATGAACACTGAAGCTTTCTTT. It codes for CASQGHMNTEAFF.

This clonotype appeared a few times. The CDR3 region is CAIRNSGSSSYNEQFF. The CDR3 nucleotides read TGTGCCATCAGGAATAGCGGGAGCAGCTCCTACAATGAGCAGTTCTTC. The rearrangement joins TRBV10-3 to TRBJ2-1, with 9 bases that match TRBD2. V dropped 6 bases and J dropped 0; count of bases not matched to a gene: 6. The CDR3 runs 16 residues. Germline V lookup: CDR1 ENHRY, CDR2 SYGVKD.

This clonotype occurred a few times. The genes are TRBV6-5 and TRBJ1-2, with 8 bases lining up with TRBD1. CDR1 MNHEY and CDR2 SVGAGI come from the germline V gene. The CDR3 loop spans 13 amino acids. The V and J ends lost 2 bases and 7 bases, in that order; junction bases with no gene match: 3. In DNA form, the CDR3 reads TGTGCCAGCAGTTACACCCAGGGGGCTGGCTACACCTTC. Protein product: CASSYTQGAGYTF.

The chain employs TRBV5-5 and TRBJ2-1, with 7 bases aligning to TRBD2. There are 15 residues in the CDR3. V was pared by 2 bases and J by 8 bases, with 10 bases of the junction left unmatched. Germline V lookup: CDR1 SGHKS, CDR2 YYEKEE (reference sequence). In nucleotides, the CDR3 is TGTGCCAGCAGCTTAGGGAGGGAGGGCCGTCATGAGCAGTTCTTC. Translation gives CASSLGREGRHEQFF. Filled out from reference TRBV5-5 and TRBJ2-1, the complete variable domain reads DAGVTQSPTHLIKTRGQQVTLRCSPISGHKSVSWYQQVLGQGPQFIFQYYEKEERGRGNFPDRFSARQFPNYSSELNVNALLLGDSALYLCASSLGREGRHEQFFGPGTRLTVL.

This clonotype was detected only a few times. CDR3 sequence: CASSYGFIGGTEAFF. The CDR3 nucleotides read TGTGCCAGCAGTTACGGGTTCATCGGGGGGACTGAAGCTTTCTTT. The rearrangement uses TRBV6-2 or TRBV6-3 and TRBJ1-1; D perhaps matches TRBD1 (5 bases). CDR3 length: 15 residues. The germline gives CDR1 MNHEY, CDR2 SVGEGT. Trimming removed 2 bases from V and 5 bases from J, with 15 bases in between.

The chain carries TRBV10-3 and TRBJ1-1; 11 nucleotides line up with TRBD1. The germline gives CDR1 ENHRY, CDR2 SYGVKD. The J segment lost 5 bases and the V segment lost 10 bases, leaving 12 bases of the junction unmatched. The CDR3 loop spans 15 amino acids. The DNA of the CDR3 is TGTGCCACCTTTCGGGACAGGGGGTGGGAGACTGAAGCTTTCTTT. Translating it yields CATFRDRGWETEAFF.

The chain links TRBV20-1 to TRBJ2-2, with D perhaps matching TRBD2 (6 bases). The ends were cut back, 7 bases at V and 0 bases at J, with 9 bases in the middle. Germline CDR1 and CDR2: DFQATT and SNEGSKA (reference sequence). The CDR3 is 13 residues long. The CDR3 region is CSGGTANTGELFF. CDR3 bases: TGCAGTGGCGGGACGGCGAACACCGGGGAGCTGTTTTTT.

V and J are TRBV13 and TRBJ1-2; TRBD1 matches 12 bases. This CDR3 spans 15 amino acids. V was clipped by 4 bases and J by 5 bases; unmatched bases: 5. Germline CDR1 PRHDT, CDR2 FYEKMQ (reference sequence). The CDR3 spells CASSSGTGGWYGYTF. CDR3 sequence (DNA): TGTGCCAGCAGCTCGGGGACAGGGGGCTGGTATGGCTACACCTTC.

This clonotype has just a few counts. J is TRBJ2-4 and V is TRBV20-1, with 8 bases lining up with TRBD1. Germline values: CDR1 DFQATT, CDR2 SNEGSKA (reference sequence). V lost 5 bases and J lost 3; bases outside the gene matches: 9. The CDR3 has 15 amino acids. The CDR3 loop reads CSAVDRGGGKNIQYF. CDR3 coding DNA: TGCAGTGCTGTTGACAGGGGTGGGGGCAAAAACATTCAGTACTTC.

The chain is built from TRBV30 and TRBJ2-1, with a possible D match to TRBD2 (5 bases). Germline V lookup: CDR1 GTSNPN, CDR2 SVGIG (reference sequence). The CDR3 extends over 13 amino acids. Trimming cost V 2 bases and J 2 bases, with 7 bases left between them. CDR3 nucleotides: TGTGCCTGGAGTCGGGAAACCTACAATGAGCAGTTCTTC. Amino acids: CAWSRETYNEQFF.

There are a few counts of this clonotype. The chain combines TRBV28 with TRBJ2-1; 7 bases fit TRBD2. The junction had 0 bases not matched to a gene; V was cut back by 6 bases and J by 4 bases. This CDR3 has 12 residues. CDR1 MDHEN and CDR2 SYDVKM come from the germline V gene. CDR3 residues: CASRGLYNEQFF. CDR3 nucleotide sequence: TGTGCCAGCAGGGGACTATACAATGAGCAGTTCTTC.

This clonotype was observed at least ten times. The chain combines TRBV4-2 with TRBJ1-1; no clear D. Germline CDR1 reads LGHNA; CDR2 reads YNFKEQ. V dropped 7 bases and J dropped 1 base, with 16 bases sitting between them. The CDR3 contains 15 residues. CDR3 sequence: CASNSQATSNTEAFF. The CDR3 nucleotides read TGTGCCAGCAACTCCCAGGCGACCTCGAACACTGAAGCTTTCTTT.

V usage is TRBV12-3 or TRBV12-4 and J usage is TRBJ2-7, with D possibly matching TRBD1 (5 bases). V shed 3 bases and J shed 3 bases, with 12 bases lying between them. The CDR3 totals 14 residues. CDR3 bases: TGTGCCAGCAGTTTGGCAGGGCCCAGCTACGAGCAGTACTTC. Encoded protein: CASSLAGPSYEQYF.

The chain uses TRBV7-2 and TRBJ2-5; tentatively, D is TRBD1 (5 bases). This CDR3 contains 14 residues. Germline V gene sequence: CDR1 SGHTA, CDR2 FQGNSA. The germline V and J ends were trimmed by 3 bases and 5 bases, with 13 bases remaining between them. The CDR3 is CASSFVVGRETQYF. CDR3 in DNA: TGTGCCAGCAGCTTCGTGGTGGGGCGGGAGACCCAGTACTTC.

The chain joins TRBV6-2 or TRBV6-3 to TRBJ2-7; D remains ambiguous. From germline, CDR1 is MNHEY and CDR2 SVGEGT. There are 15 residues in the CDR3. V was cut by 1 base and J by 0 bases, with 10 bases left in between. In nucleotides, the CDR3 is TGTGCCAGCAGTTACTTGTCCGGGTCCTCCTACGAGCAGTACTTC. Protein: CASSYLSGSSYEQYF.

The CDR3 spells CSASQKGSGNTIYF. The CDR3 region has the DNA TGCAGTGCTTCCCAGAAGGGCTCTGGAAACACCATATATTTT. The gene calls are TRBV20-1 and TRBJ1-3, with D unresolved. Germline V gene data show CDR1 as DFQATT and CDR2 as SNEGSKA (reference sequence). V was clipped by 5 bases and J by 0 bases, with 11 bases between them. This CDR3 spans 14 amino acids.

The chain carries TRBV25-1 and TRBJ2-7, with 10 bases lining up with TRBD1. CDR1 is MGHDK and CDR2 is SYGVNS in the germline V gene. The V segment lost 6 bases and the J segment 4 bases; nucleotides outside the gene matches: 12. The CDR3 sequence is 16 residues long. CDR3 DNA: TGTGCCAGCAGCGAGGAAGGGACAGGGGCGATTTACGAGCAGTACTTC. Translating it yields CASSEEGTGAIYEQYF.

This chain joins TRBV5-1 and TRBJ2-5; TRBD1 matches at 8 bases. CDR1 is SGHRS, CDR2 YFSETQ, per germline. The CDR3 has 16 amino acids. The V and J ends lost 4 bases and 4 bases, in that order; junction bases with no gene match: 12. CDR3 region: CASSLLGQGGIETQYF. Here the CDR3 DNA reads TGCGCCAGCAGCCTCTTAGGACAGGGCGGAATAGAGACCCAGTACTTC.

This sequence joins TRBV2 and TRBJ1-1; D uncertain. Germline V gene lookup returns CDR1 SNHLY and CDR2 FYNNEI. The CDR3 length is 13 residues. V lost 7 bases, J lost 0 bases, and 9 bases lay in between. CDR3 sequence: CASTVDVNTEAFF. CDR3 sequence (DNA): TGTGCCAGCACGGTCGATGTGAACACTGAAGCTTTCTTT.

The gene calls are TRBV6-1 and TRBJ2-2, with TRBD2 matching over 15 bases. Trimming at V came to 7 bases and at J to 1 base, leaving 4 bases not matched to a gene. CDR1 is MNHNS and CDR2 is SASEGT in the germline V gene. The length of the CDR3 is 17 residues. The CDR3 region is CASTPGLAGGNTGELFF. The CDR3 nucleotides read TGTGCCAGCACCCCGGGACTAGCGGGAGGGAACACCGGGGAGCTGTTTTTT.

This clonotype was observed a single time. A read error may produce the germline difference seen at one junction end. CDR3 in DNA: TGCAGCGTTGATAGCGGGAAGATTTTTAATGAGAAGTTCTTC. Its protein product is CSVDSGKIFNEKFF. The V call is TRBV29-1, the J call TRBJ2-1; 8 bases are shared with TRBD2. The germline V gene encodes CDR1 SQVTM and CDR2 ANQGSEA. The length of the CDR3 is 14 residues.

This clonotype has only a few counts. The chain combines TRBV20-1 with TRBJ2-1, with 10 bases fitting TRBD1. Trimming cost V 7 bases and J 5 bases; bases outside gene matches: 14. Germline CDR1 is DFQATT and CDR2 is SNEGSKA (reference sequence). The CDR3 is made up of 16 amino acids. The CDR3: CSVSGSGQGINNEQFF. CDR3 in DNA: TGCAGTGTATCTGGATCGGGACAGGGGATTAACAATGAGCAGTTCTTC.